Shown below are 5 T cell receptor beta chains from a single sample sequenced in a study of Graves' ophthalmopathy and Graves' hyperthyroidism. Amplification of TCR beta CDR3 regions used RNA transcripts. In the first round, RT-PCR was carried out with HTBI primers, and a multiplex PCR formed the second round. TCRdb re-called the multiplex PCR reads through MiXCR, storing one row per CDR3 protein. This sample yields 600,000 to 700,000 distinct CDR3 sequences, of which 35% to 50% are seen a single time; over 2.5% belongs to the top ten. The sample comprised peripheral blood. The receptors derive from an adult man with Graves' ophthalmopathy.

V gene TRBV7-2 combines with J gene TRBJ2-4; D ambiguous. The CDR3 runs to 14 residues. Germline CDR1 SGHTA, CDR2 FQGNSA. The V and J ends lost 5 bases and 1 base respectively, with 9 bases between them. CDR3 residues: CASSTLGAKNIQYF. The CDR3 nucleotides read TGTGCCAGCAGCACCCTAGGGGCCAAAAACATTCAGTACTTC. The full variable domain, rest sourced from reference TRBV7-2 and TRBJ2-4, is GAGVSQSPSNKVTEKGKDVELRCDPISGHTALYWYRQSLGQGLEFLIYFQGNSAPDKSGLPSDRFSAERTGGSVSTLTIQRTQQEDSAVYLCASSTLGAKNIQYFGAGTRLSVL.

This clonotype has a handful of counts. The V gene is TRBV28, the J gene TRBJ2-7; weak D call: TRBD2 (5 bases). This CDR3 region has 14 residues. Germline V gives CDR1 MDHEN, CDR2 SYDVKM. Deletions cut 5 bases from V and 4 bases from J, with 15 bases between. CDR3 amino acids: CASSISLVGYEQYF. CDR3 bases: TGTGCCAGCAGTATCTCACTAGTGGGATACGAGCAGTACTTC.

In this sample, this clonotype turned up many times. The J gene is TRBJ1-3, the V gene TRBV12-3 or TRBV12-4; D not certain. This CDR3 contains 13 residues. Trimming cost V 6 bases and J 2 bases, with 8 bases left between them. In DNA form, the CDR3 reads TGTGCCAGCAGGAGCCCTACTGGAAACACCATATATTTT. Translated: CASRSPTGNTIYF.

The rearrangement joins TRBV20-1 to TRBJ2-2, with D maybe TRBD2 (6 bases). CDR1 DFQATT and CDR2 SNEGSKA come from the germline V gene (reference sequence). The CDR3 runs to 16 residues. V was pared by 5 bases and J by 2 bases, with 18 bases between. The CDR3 DNA sequence: TGCAGTGCTTGGTCCTCGGCTAGCGTAAACACCGGGGAGCTGTTTTTT. Translation gives CSAWSSASVNTGELFF.

This chain joins TRBV24-1 and TRBJ2-5, with TRBD1 matching over 11 bases. Germline assignment: CDR1 KGHDR and CDR2 SFDVKD. J gave up 6 bases and V 7 bases, and 3 bases lay outside the gene matches. CDR3 size: 13 residues. The CDR3 coding sequence is TGTGCCACCAGCGGGACAGGGGGAAAGACCCAGTACTTC. Translation gives CATSGTGGKTQYF.